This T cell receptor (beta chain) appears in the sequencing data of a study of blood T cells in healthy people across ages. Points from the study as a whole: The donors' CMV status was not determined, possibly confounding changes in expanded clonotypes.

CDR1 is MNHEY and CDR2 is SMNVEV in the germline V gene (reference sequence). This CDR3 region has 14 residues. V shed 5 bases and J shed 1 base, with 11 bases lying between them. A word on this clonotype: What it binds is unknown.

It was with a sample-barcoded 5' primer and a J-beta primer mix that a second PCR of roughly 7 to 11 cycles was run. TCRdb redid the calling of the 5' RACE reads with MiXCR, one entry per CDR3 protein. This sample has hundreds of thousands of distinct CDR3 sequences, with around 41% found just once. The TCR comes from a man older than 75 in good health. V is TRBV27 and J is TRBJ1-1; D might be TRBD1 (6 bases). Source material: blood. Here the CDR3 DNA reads TGTGCCAGCAGTACAGGAGGGGGGAACACTGAAGCTTTCTTT. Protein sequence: CASSTGGGNTEAFF.